This T cell receptor (beta chain) was obtained from a study of shared clonotypes between healthy human individuals. Study results and limitations: Sampling involved blood alone; tissue repertoires likely differ. Sequencing depth was expected to influence donor clonotype sharing. Richness estimates generally favored naive over memory subsets.

This CDR3 has 12 amino acids. Germline CDR1 is MNHNS and CDR2 is SASEGT. V was pared by 9 bases and J by 1 base, with 9 bases between. Of note for this clone: Its antigen remains unidentified.

Generated by immunoSEQ multiplex PCR, the TCRdb table keeps only in-frame clones and is missing some. The sample holds around 1,000,000 clones, roughly 77% seen once. The sequence was obtained from a man younger than 35 in good health. Some clones in this sample may be carry-over from other donors' samples. The genes are TRBV6-1 and TRBJ1-1; D is uncertain. Sample: memory CD4+ T cells from PBMCs. Subset given: CD45RA-negative fraction. This chain's CDR3 is CASRRANTEAFF. For the CDR3, the DNA is TGTGCCAGTCGTAGGGCGAACACTGAAGCTTTCTTT.